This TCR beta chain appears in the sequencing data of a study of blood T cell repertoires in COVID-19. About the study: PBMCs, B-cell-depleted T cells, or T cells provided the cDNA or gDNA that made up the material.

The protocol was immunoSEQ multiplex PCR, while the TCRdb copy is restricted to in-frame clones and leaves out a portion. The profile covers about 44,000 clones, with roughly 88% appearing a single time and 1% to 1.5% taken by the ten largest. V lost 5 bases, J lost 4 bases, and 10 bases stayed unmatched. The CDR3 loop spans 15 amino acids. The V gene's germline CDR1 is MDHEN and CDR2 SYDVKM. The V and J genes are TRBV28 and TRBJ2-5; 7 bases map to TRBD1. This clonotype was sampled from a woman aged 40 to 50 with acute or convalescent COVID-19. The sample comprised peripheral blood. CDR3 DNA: TGTGCCAGCAGTCTGCGGACAGGAAGGATAGAGACCCAGTACTTC. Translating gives CASSLRTGRIETQYF.